The 18 T cell receptor beta chains listed next were all sequenced from one sample in a study of response to subunit inactivated influenza vaccine (dated by TCRdb to the late 2010s). The method behind the library was RT-PCR. TCRdb lists the instrument as Illumina HiSeq 2500. Clones were called with MiXCR by TCRdb after fastp trimmed the public reads at Q25, and only in-frame beta chains were retained. All rows with the same CDR3 protein become a single entry with the most common DNA and genes. The table for this sample lists about 800,000 distinct CDR3 sequences; about 20% of them were counted only once. 10% of the sample lies in the top ten. Sequenced here: PBMCs from blood, sampled more than 4 days after vaccination. The receptors shown here come from a man over 45 who received an inactivated influenza vaccine. Donor details come from another sample of the same person, matched by shared clones.

The CDR3 bases are TGCGCCAGCAGCCAAACCCAGGGGGCCTACGAGCAGTACTTC. Translated, it gives CASSQTQGAYEQYF. V usage is TRBV4-3 and J usage is TRBJ2-7; 7 bases map to TRBD1. Germline V gene sequence: CDR1 LGHNA, CDR2 YSLEER. The CDR3 length is 14 residues. V dropped 2 bases and J dropped 2; count of bases not matched to a gene: 3.

This clonotype came up many times. The chain links TRBV12-3 or TRBV12-4 to TRBJ2-3; D gene unclear. The CDR3 is 11 residues long. Trimming took off 3 bases at V and 14 bases at J, with 12 bases between the two ends. The CDR3 region is CASSFSQPRYF. For the CDR3, the DNA is TGTGCCAGCAGTTTTTCACAGCCCCGGTATTTT.

This clonotype was observed a handful of times. The chain has TRBV28 and TRBJ2-7, with 11 positions matching TRBD2. J was trimmed by 5 bases and V by 0 bases; bases with no gene match: 12. Germline loops: CDR1 MDHEN, CDR2 SYDVKM. This CDR3 is built from 18 residues. The CDR3 DNA sequence: TGTGCCAGCAGTTTATGGCTAGCGGGAGGCACAGCGGTCAACGAGCAGTACTTC. This sequence encodes CASSLWLAGGTAVNEQYF.

J is TRBJ2-5 and V is TRBV5-1; TRBD1 agrees at 7 bases. Trimming removed 1 base from V and 3 bases from J; junction bases left unmatched: 6. This CDR3 is 15 amino acids long. The germline V gene encodes CDR1 SGHRS and CDR2 YFSETQ. CDR3: CASSLTGQRKETQYF. In DNA form, the CDR3 reads TGCGCCAGCAGCTTGACGGGACAGAGGAAAGAGACCCAGTACTTC.

The sample holds a few counts of this clonotype. The gene calls are TRBV6-2 or TRBV6-3 and TRBJ2-7; TRBD2 matches at 10 bases. Trimming cost V 6 bases and J 2 bases; bases outside gene matches: 10. Germline lookup yields CDR1 MNHEY and CDR2 SVGEGT. The length of the CDR3 is 16 residues. DNA for the CDR3: TGTGCCAGCAGACCACCAACTAGCGGGGCAACCTACGAGCAGTACTTC. Residues: CASRPPTSGATYEQYF.

A few counts support this clonotype. The V and J genes are TRBV6-5 and TRBJ1-6; D remains ambiguous. V lost 4 bases to trimming and J lost 10 bases, with 20 bases between them. CDR3 length: 16 residues. In germline, CDR1 is MNHEY, CDR2 SVGAGI. CDR3 nucleotide sequence: TGTGCCAGCAGTTTGGGCGGCGCGGGTCGGAACTCACCCCTCCACTTT. It translates to CASSLGGAGRNSPLHF.

This clonotype has only a few counts. The rearrangement links TRBV29-1 to TRBJ2-7, with D possibly being TRBD1 (8 bases). Germline V CDR1 and CDR2: SQVTM, ANQGSEA. V lost 7 bases, J lost 1 base, and 14 bases lay in between. This CDR3 has 13 amino acids. The CDR3 spells CSGTRQGSYEQYF. The CDR3 nucleotides are TGCAGCGGGACTAGACAGGGGTCCTACGAGCAGTACTTC.

This clonotype was seen only a few times. The rearrangement links TRBV5-6 to TRBJ2-4; D uncertain. Germline V lookup: CDR1 SGHDT, CDR2 YYEEEE. Deletions cut 0 bases from V and 3 bases from J, with 10 bases between. The CDR3 totals 15 residues. The CDR3 DNA follows: TGTGCCAGCAGCTTGGTTGGCGTCGGCAAAAACATTCAGTACTTC. Residues: CASSLVGVGKNIQYF.

The V gene is TRBV7-2, the J gene TRBJ2-3, with 10 bases aligning to TRBD2. V shed 2 bases and J 6 bases; nucleotides not matched to a gene: 5. CDR3 size: 15 residues. Germline CDR1 and CDR2: SGHTA and FQGNSA. The CDR3 DNA reads TGTGCCAGCAGCTTAAAGCGGGGGGGCCTGGATACGCAGTATTTT. It codes for CASSLKRGGLDTQYF.

V usage is TRBV20-1 and J usage is TRBJ2-5; 8 positions agree with TRBD2. The CDR3 is made up of 15 amino acids. V lost 4 bases, J lost 5 bases, and 12 bases stayed unmatched. The germline gives CDR1 DFQATT, CDR2 SNEGSKA (reference sequence). DNA of the CDR3: TGCAGTGCTACCCAGCAAGCGGGGGCCGGGGAGACCCAGTACTTC. This codes for CSATQQAGAGETQYF.

The CDR3 here is CASSFITTGTNTEAFF. The DNA for the CDR3 is TGTGCCAGCAGCTTTATAACGACAGGGACGAACACTGAAGCTTTCTTT. The chain combines TRBV5-5 with TRBJ1-1, with 7 positions matching TRBD1. Per germline, CDR1 SGHKS and CDR2 YYEKEE (reference sequence). This CDR3 is built from 16 residues. V dropped 2 bases and J dropped 1; count of bases not matched to a gene: 8.

This clonotype came up a few times. The chain carries TRBV7-3 and TRBJ2-6, with 12 bases fitting TRBD1. The length of the CDR3 is 19 residues. J was trimmed by 0 bases and V by 5 bases; bases with no gene match: 8. From germline, CDR1 is SGHTA and CDR2 FQGTGA. In DNA form, the CDR3 reads TGTGCCAGCAGCACTCTCCCGGGACAGGGGGCCTCTGGGGCCAACGTCCTGACTTTC. Protein product: CASSTLPGQGASGANVLTF.

The chain recombines TRBV9 with TRBJ2-1, with 12 positions matching TRBD2. The J segment lost 7 bases and the V segment lost 0 bases, leaving 8 bases of the junction unmatched. CDR1 is SGDLS and CDR2 is YYNGEE in the germline V gene. The CDR3 has 17 residues. Written as DNA, the CDR3 is TGTGCCAGCAGCGTAGGGGCTAGCGGGAGGGCCGAAAATGAGCAGTTCTTC. Its protein product is CASSVGASGRAENEQFF.

There are a few counts of this clonotype. This rearrangement joins TRBV4-1 to TRBJ2-1; D perhaps matches TRBD2 (7 bases). V dropped 4 bases and J dropped 5 bases, with 18 bases sitting between them. CDR1 MGHRA and CDR2 YSYEKL come from the germline V gene. CDR3 length: 16 residues. The chain's CDR3 is CASSPGGHGLDNEQFF. The DNA of the CDR3 is TGCGCCAGCAGCCCGGGGGGCCACGGCCTTGACAATGAGCAGTTCTTC.

There are a few counts of this clonotype. The chain uses TRBV7-8 and TRBJ2-1; 8 nucleotides agree with TRBD1. Germline V gene data show CDR1 as SGHVS and CDR2 as FQNEAQ. With V trimmed by 3 bases and J by 8 bases, 12 bases remained unmatched. The CDR3 consists of 16 residues. CDR3 in amino acids: CASSFPSWTGKDEQFF. DNA of the CDR3: TGTGCCAGCAGCTTCCCTAGTTGGACAGGGAAGGATGAGCAGTTCTTC.

This clonotype was detected only a few times. The V gene is TRBV12-3 or TRBV12-4, the J gene TRBJ1-3, with D unclear. This CDR3 spans 15 amino acids. The ends were cut back, 6 bases at V and 0 bases at J, with 12 bases in the middle. The CDR3 is CASSSGPGSGNTIYF. DNA of the CDR3: TGTGCCAGCAGCTCAGGACCGGGCTCTGGAAACACCATATATTTT.

V usage is TRBV27 and J usage is TRBJ2-7; 10 nucleotides match TRBD1. V trimming: 6 bases; J trimming: 7 bases; junction bases outside the gene matches: 3. CDR1 MNHEY and CDR2 SMNVEV come from the germline V gene (reference sequence). The CDR3 covers 12 residues. Here the CDR3 DNA reads TGTGCCAGCAGAGACAGGGGGCGAGAGCAGTACTTC. Protein sequence: CASRDRGREQYF.

The V and J genes are TRBV4-3 and TRBJ2-7; D is possibly TRBD1 or TRBD2 (5 bases each). There are 16 residues in the CDR3. V was trimmed by 2 bases and J by 6 bases, leaving 20 bases between them. Looked up from germline, CDR1 is LGHNA and CDR2 is YSLEER. The CDR3 spells CASSQNPGTGYGEQYF. DNA for the CDR3: TGCGCCAGCAGCCAAAACCCTGGGACCGGTTATGGCGAGCAGTACTTC.